A single sample gave rise to the 21 T cell receptor beta chains below, sequenced in a study of blood T cell repertoires in COVID-19 (dated by TCRdb to the early 2020s). Preparation of the library involved the immunoSEQ multiplex PCR assay. TCRdb carries this immuneACCESS record with in-frame sequences only. Its versions omit some clonotypes, under half of them owing to an unresolved V gene in the studies checked, with the rest unexplained. The sample records 200,000 to 250,000 clones, approximately 80% of which are singletons. Around 16% of the sample is in the top ten clones. The sequenced material came from PBMCs or T cells enriched from blood (not recorded which). All receptors derive from a man aged 35 to 55 who had recovered from COVID-19.

The gene calls are TRBV13 and TRBJ2-1, with TRBD2 matching 7 bases. The germline CDR1 and CDR2 sequences are PRHDT and FYEKMQ (reference sequence). The V segment lost 5 bases and the J segment 0 bases; nucleotides outside the gene matches: 10. CDR3 length equals 17 residues. CDR3 DNA: TGTGCCAGCAGCCCCCCAAGCGGGGTAACCTCCTACAATGAGCAGTTCTTC. It codes for CASSPPSGVTSYNEQFF.

V gene TRBV28 combines with J gene TRBJ1-2; TRBD1 is a possible D gene (6 bases). CDR3 length: 18 residues. Trimming removed 6 bases from V and 4 bases from J, with 27 bases in between. Germline V lookup: CDR1 MDHEN, CDR2 SYDVKM. The CDR3 region is CASRSGTKVISRGYGYTF. The DNA of the CDR3 is TGTGCCAGCAGATCCGGGACAAAGGTAATAAGCCGCGGCTATGGCTACACCTTC.

The rearrangement links TRBV19 to TRBJ1-5; no reliable D call. V dropped 3 bases and J dropped 7 bases, with 7 bases sitting between them. The germline CDR1 and CDR2 sequences are LNHDA and SQIVND (reference sequence). The CDR3 contains 12 residues. DNA of the CDR3: TGTGCCAGTAGTATTTTACAACAGCCCCAGCATTTT. This sequence encodes CASSILQQPQHF.

This clone was seen a few times. This sequence joins TRBV29-1 and TRBJ2-3, with D possibly matching TRBD2 (6 bases). This CDR3 is built from 15 residues. V was cut by 8 bases and J by 5 bases, with 23 bases left in between. From germline, CDR1 is SQVTM and CDR2 ANQGSEA. CDR3 nucleotide sequence: TGCAGCTCTAGGACTATTCGAGATATGAGAGATACGCAGTATTTT. Translated: CSSRTIRDMRDTQYF.

The V call is TRBV18, the J call TRBJ2-7; 9 bases are shared with TRBD1. This CDR3 contains 14 residues. CDR1 and CDR2 from the germline V gene are KGHSH and LQKENI. V trimming: 6 bases; J trimming: 6 bases; junction bases outside the gene matches: 9. The DNA of the CDR3 is TGTGCCAGCTCCCTCGCCGGGACAGGGCGCGAGCAGTACTTC. This sequence encodes CASSLAGTGREQYF.

V gene TRBV27 combines with J gene TRBJ2-5; maybe TRBD1 (5 bases). Per the germline V gene, CDR1 is MNHEY and CDR2 is SMNVEV (reference sequence). Deletions cut 6 bases from V and 2 bases from J, with 10 bases between. The CDR3 consists of 13 residues. As DNA, the CDR3 is TGTGCCAGCAGCAGAAACAGGCAAGAGACCCAGTACTTC. Residues: CASSRNRQETQYF.

This clone was picked up a small number of times. V usage is TRBV3-1 (or the pseudogene TRBV3-2) and J usage is TRBJ1-5; D gene uncertain. Trimming took 1 base from V and 5 from J, leaving 9 bases between them. CDR1 is LGHDT, CDR2 YNNKEL, per germline (reference sequence). CDR3 size: 14 residues. CDR3 bases: TGTGCCAGCAGCCAAGGGGTCCGGGATCAGCCCCAGCATTTT. Protein product: CASSQGVRDQPQHF.

This CDR3 reads CASSEPGTSVSYEQYF. The CDR3 DNA reads TGTGCCAGCTCGGAGCCCGGGACTAGCGTCTCCTACGAGCAGTACTTC. V gene TRBV18 combines with J gene TRBJ2-7, with TRBD2 matching over 10 bases. The CDR3 length is 16 residues. Germline-derived CDR1 and CDR2 are KGHSH and LQKENI. Trimming cost V 6 bases and J 0 bases; bases outside gene matches: 8.

This clone was seen a single time. This chain links TRBV29-1 with TRBJ1-1, with D unclear. The germline CDR1 and CDR2 sequences are SQVTM and ANQGSEA. V dropped 4 bases and J dropped 12 bases, with 15 bases sitting between them. The CDR3 extends over 11 amino acids. The CDR3 coding sequence is TGCAGCGTTGGTGTAGTGAGAGAGACTTTCTTT. Encoded protein: CSVGVVRETFF.

The V call is TRBV29-1, the J call TRBJ1-1; D gene unclear. The germline CDR1 and CDR2 sequences are SQVTM and ANQGSEA. V lost 2 bases, J lost 7 bases, and 17 bases lay in between. The CDR3 length is 14 residues. The CDR3 DNA reads TGCAGCGTTGAACCCTCTATGGCGGGGTTTGAAGCTTTCTTT. Amino acid sequence: CSVEPSMAGFEAFF.

The J gene is TRBJ2-1, the V gene TRBV29-1, with D maybe TRBD1 (5 bases). The CDR3 has 11 residues. The germline V gene encodes CDR1 SQVTM and CDR2 ANQGSEA. V dropped 4 bases and J dropped 8 bases, with 9 bases sitting between them. CDR3 sequence reads: CSVALGDEQFF. As DNA, the CDR3 is TGCAGCGTTGCGTTAGGGGATGAGCAGTTCTTC.

Here the CDR3 reads CSASQTGGSGGYTF. In nucleotides, the CDR3 is TGCAGTGCTAGTCAGACAGGGGGGAGTGGTGGCTACACCTTC. The chain carries TRBV20-1 and TRBJ1-2; 9 nucleotides agree with TRBD1. Trimming took 3 bases from V and 7 from J; bases not matched to a gene: 9. The CDR3 extends over 14 amino acids. Germline values: CDR1 DFQATT, CDR2 SNEGSKA (reference sequence).

The genes are TRBV18 and TRBJ1-1; 7 positions agree with TRBD1. The CDR3 is made up of 15 amino acids. The germline V gene encodes CDR1 KGHSH and CDR2 LQKENI. V shed 3 bases and J 5 bases; nucleotides not matched to a gene: 9. CDR3 sequence: CASSPSTGIGTEAFF. DNA for the CDR3: TGTGCCAGCTCACCTTCGACAGGGATCGGAACTGAAGCTTTCTTT.

The chain couples TRBV7-3 to TRBJ1-4, with D possibly matching TRBD1 (6 bases). Germline V gives CDR1 SGHTA, CDR2 FQGTGA. Trimming removed 1 base at V and 7 bases at J, with 16 bases between. The CDR3 has 16 residues. The CDR3 DNA sequence: TGTGCCAGCAGCTTAAACAGGGAGGGCCTCGGTGAAAAACTGTTTTTT. Translation gives CASSLNREGLGEKLFF.

This chain links TRBV4-3 with TRBJ1-2; D is unresolved. The V gene's germline CDR1 is LGHNA and CDR2 YSLEER. The CDR3 is made up of 13 amino acids. V was trimmed by 1 base and J by 7 bases, leaving 10 bases between them. The CDR3: CASSQGRGLGYTF. The CDR3 DNA reads TGCGCCAGCAGCCAAGGGCGAGGACTTGGCTACACCTTC.

In this sample, this clone turned up once. The rearrangement joins TRBV7-3 to TRBJ2-5, with D uncertain. Germline V CDR1 and CDR2: SGHTA, FQGTGA. The V end was cut by 2 bases, the J end by 3 bases, with 7 bases between. CDR3 length: 13 residues. The CDR3 DNA reads TGTGCCAGCAGCTTACGGGTGAAAGAGACCCAGTACTTC. Translated: CASSLRVKETQYF.

The chain couples TRBV29-1 to TRBJ2-1; D is perhaps TRBD2 (5 bases). V lost 1 base to trimming and J lost 1 base, with 8 bases between them. Germline CDR1 is SQVTM and CDR2 is ANQGSEA. The CDR3 is 14 amino acids. CDR3 loop: CSVEGGESYNEQFF. CDR3 in DNA: TGCAGCGTTGAAGGGGGAGAATCCTACAATGAGCAGTTCTTC.

This sequence joins TRBV4-2 and TRBJ1-3; 7 bases align to TRBD1. This CDR3 has 17 amino acids. J gave up 0 bases and V 4 bases, and 9 bases lay outside the gene matches. Germline-derived CDR1 and CDR2 are LGHNA and YNFKEQ. CDR3 in amino acids: CASSLGEGAISGNTIYF. The CDR3 bases are TGTGCCAGCAGCCTAGGTGAGGGGGCTATCTCTGGAAACACCATATATTTT.

The CDR3 region has the DNA TGTGCCAGCAGCTTATCAGCGGGCCTGGGCGACACCGGGGAGCTGTTTTTT. It is translated as CASSLSAGLGDTGELFF. V gene TRBV7-9 combines with J gene TRBJ2-2, with D possibly being TRBD2 (6 bases). The germline gives CDR1 SEHNR, CDR2 FQNEAQ (reference sequence). The CDR3 is 17 amino acids. The V end lost 2 bases, the J end lost 3 bases, and 16 bases lay between the germline ends.

The chain combines TRBV6-5 with TRBJ2-7, with D possibly TRBD1 on 5 matching bases. The V end lost 7 bases, the J end lost 4 bases, and 14 bases lay between the germline ends. This CDR3 comprises 13 residues. The germline CDR1 and CDR2 sequences are MNHEY and SVGAGI. In DNA, the CDR3 is TGTGCCAGCACCGACAGTTCGCCTTACGAGCAGTACTTC. Residues: CASTDSSPYEQYF.

The chain combines TRBV6-5 with TRBJ1-1; 7 bases map to TRBD1. Germline V gene lookup returns CDR1 MNHEY and CDR2 SVGAGI. This CDR3 has 13 residues. The trim removed 10 bases at V and 1 base at J, leaving 6 bases unmatched. The CDR3 spells CATLGQANTEAFF. CDR3 nucleotides: TGTGCCACCCTAGGACAGGCGAACACTGAAGCTTTCTTT.